This T cell receptor (beta chain) was identified during a study of lymphopenia after photon versus proton radiotherapy. Notes on the study in general: Under photons, naive T cells and diversity fell while effector/memory populations rose. Oligoclonal CD8+ Temra expansion after nadir drove photon patients' diversity drop.

The protocol was immunoSEQ multiplex PCR, while the TCRdb copy is restricted to in-frame clones and leaves out a portion. The table lists about 83,000 clones, 80% to 90% of them singletons. About this clone itself: Its antigen is unknown.

Sequencing used peripheral blood, obtained from a patient treated with proton-based radiotherapy. The sequence was collected from a man between 60 and 70 years old with pancreatic cancer.

The CDR3 DNA sequence: TGCGCCAGCAGCCTTGTAGCGGGAGGGCCGGGGGCCAAAAACATTCAGTACTTC. Amino acid sequence: CASSLVAGGPGAKNIQYF. The chain is built from TRBV5-1 and TRBJ2-4, with 11 bases fitting TRBD2. The V segment lost 4 bases and the J segment 1 base; nucleotides outside the gene matches: 10. CDR3 length: 18 residues. Germline V gene lookup returns CDR1 SGHRS and CDR2 YFSETQ.